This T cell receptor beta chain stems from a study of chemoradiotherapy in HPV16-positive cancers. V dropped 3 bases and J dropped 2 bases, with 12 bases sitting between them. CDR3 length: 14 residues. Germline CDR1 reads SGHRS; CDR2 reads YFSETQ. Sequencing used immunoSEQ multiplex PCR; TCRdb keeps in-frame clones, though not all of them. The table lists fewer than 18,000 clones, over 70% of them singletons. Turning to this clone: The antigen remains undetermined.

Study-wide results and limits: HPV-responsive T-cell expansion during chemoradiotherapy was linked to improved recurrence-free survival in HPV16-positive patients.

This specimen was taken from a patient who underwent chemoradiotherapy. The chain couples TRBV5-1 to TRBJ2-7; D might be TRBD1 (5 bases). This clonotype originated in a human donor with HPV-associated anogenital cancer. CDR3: CASSWVGAPYEQYF. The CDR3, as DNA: TGCGCCAGCAGCTGGGTTGGGGCCCCCTACGAGCAGTACTTC. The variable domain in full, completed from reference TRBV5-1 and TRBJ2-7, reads KAGVTQTPRYLIKTRGQQVTLSCSPISGHRSVSWYQQTPGQGLQFLFEYFSETQRNKGNFPGRFSGRQFSNSRSEMNVSTLELGDSALYLCASSWVGAPYEQYFGPGTRLTVT.